Listed here are 30 T cell receptor beta chains from one sample, sequenced in a study of Ad26.COV2.S vaccination and SARS-CoV-2 variants (dated by TCRdb to 2020 to 2022). Explained via the paper, the treatment or condition label denotes: roughly 19 received Ad26.COV2.S at low or high dose, single or two shots; five or six received placebo; per-sample allocation not given. Repertoires of vaccine and placebo recipients were sequenced from samples collected on day 63 after the first injection. The library was prepared using the immunoSEQ multiplex PCR assay. In TCRdb, the immuneACCESS table is reduced to in-frame sequences with V and J assigned. These tables do not hold every clone; where another copy was compared, an unresolved V gene accounts for under half, and the others remain unexplained. The sample table lists hundreds of thousands of clones, 80% to 90% of them with a count of one. The ten largest clones represent 1.5% of the sample.

Here the sequenced sample was peripheral blood, taken in a trial of Ad26.COV2.S vaccine versus placebo. The receptors originated from a person between 18 and 65 years old who received the Ad26.COV2.S COVID-19 vaccine or a placebo.

The CDR3 region is CASSLSTSAGDTEAFF. In DNA form, the CDR3 reads TGTGCCAGCAGTCTATCGACCTCTGCTGGGGACACTGAAGCTTTCTTT. The chain is built from TRBV25-1 and TRBJ1-1; D uncertain. Deletions cut 5 bases from V and 3 bases from J, with 19 bases between. The CDR3 length is 16 residues. Germline CDR1 is MGHDK and CDR2 is SYGVNS.

The V and J genes are TRBV9 and TRBJ1-5, with 8 nucleotides matching TRBD1. J gave up 6 bases and V 1 base, and 9 bases lay outside the gene matches. CDR3 length equals 16 residues. Germline CDR1 reads SGDLS; CDR2 reads YYNGEE. The CDR3 reads CASSVSPDRAGQPQHF. The CDR3, as DNA: TGTGCCAGCAGCGTATCACCGGACAGGGCGGGTCAGCCCCAGCATTTT.

V is TRBV3-1 (or the pseudogene TRBV3-2) and J is TRBJ2-5; D call uncertain. V was shortened by 4 bases and J by 8 bases, with 5 bases between the two germline ends. The CDR3 has 10 residues. Germline V CDR1 and CDR2: LGHDT, YNNKEL (reference sequence). CDR3 sequence reads: CASSLHTQYF. Here the CDR3 DNA reads TGTGCCAGCAGCCTACACACCCAGTACTTC.

The chain links TRBV20-1 to TRBJ1-2; tentatively, D is TRBD1 (5 bases). Deletions cut 3 bases from V and 4 bases from J, with 6 bases between. The germline gives CDR1 DFQATT, CDR2 SNEGSKA (reference sequence). The CDR3 consists of 11 residues. The DNA for the CDR3 is TGCAGTGCTAGGGACATCTATGGCTACACCTTC. Its translation is CSARDIYGYTF.

In nucleotides, the CDR3 is TGCGCCAGCAGCTTGAAAGGGACAGGGTGGGAAAAACTGTTTTTT. Its protein is CASSLKGTGWEKLFF. This rearrangement joins TRBV5-1 to TRBJ1-4, with TRBD1 matching 9 bases. V dropped 1 base and J dropped 8; count of bases not matched to a gene: 6. The germline gives CDR1 SGHRS, CDR2 YFSETQ. The CDR3 totals 15 residues.

The chain couples TRBV7-2 to TRBJ2-7, with a tentative D call TRBD1 (6 bases). Germline V gene sequence: CDR1 SGHTA, CDR2 FQGNSA. V was shortened by 4 bases and J by 7 bases, with 20 bases between the two germline ends. The CDR3 loop spans 15 amino acids. The CDR3 DNA reads as TGTGCCAGCAGCTCCCAGGGGACGGTCCGTGGTGAGCAGTACTTC. It translates to CASSSQGTVRGEQYF.

The chain combines TRBV29-1 with TRBJ1-5; D is unresolved. The CDR3 has 12 amino acids. Germline V gene lookup returns CDR1 SQVTM and CDR2 ANQGSEA. V was cut by 7 bases and J by 3 bases, with 10 bases left in between. Written as DNA, the CDR3 is TGCAGCGCTATGGACTTCAATCAGCCCCAGCATTTT. It translates to CSAMDFNQPQHF.

This clone was recorded once. The chain uses TRBV2 and TRBJ1-2; 7 nucleotides line up with TRBD1. The trim removed 6 bases at V and 3 bases at J, leaving 7 bases unmatched. This CDR3 contains 14 residues. CDR1 and CDR2 (germline): SNHLY, FYNNEI. CDR3: CASSAGTAHYGYTF. The DNA for the CDR3 is TGTGCCAGCAGCGCTGGGACAGCCCACTATGGCTACACCTTC. The entire variable domain, with the rest obtained from reference TRBV2 and TRBJ1-2, is as follows: EPEVTQTPSHQVTQMGQEVILRCVPISNHLYFYWYRQILGQKVEFLVSFYNNEISEKSEIFDDQFSVERPDGSNFTLKIRSTKLEDSAMYFCASSAGTAHYGYTFGSGTRLTVV.

This clone was seen a few times. The V call is TRBV29-1, the J call TRBJ2-1; D is undetermined. The CDR3 is 11 residues long. Trimming took off 8 bases at V and 4 bases at J, with 9 bases between the two ends. Germline CDR1 reads SQVTM; CDR2 reads ANQGSEA. CDR3 region: CSLASYNEQFF. CDR3 DNA: TGCAGCTTGGCTTCATACAATGAGCAGTTCTTC.

The rearrangement links TRBV24-1 to TRBJ2-5; possible D gene TRBD2, 6 bases. This CDR3 region has 15 residues. Germline CDR1 KGHDR, CDR2 SFDVKD. V shed 2 bases and J shed 4 bases, with 13 bases lying between them. CDR3: CATSDSRRAGETQYF. The CDR3 nucleotides read TGTGCCACCAGTGATTCGAGGAGGGCTGGAGAGACCCAGTACTTC.

The table lists this clone with a few counts. This sequence joins TRBV18 and TRBJ2-7; 7 nucleotides match TRBD1. J gave up 6 bases and V 9 bases, and 11 bases lay outside the gene matches. The germline V gene encodes CDR1 KGHSH and CDR2 LQKENI. The CDR3 runs 13 residues. The CDR3 sequence is CASVETGTPEQYF. CDR3 DNA sequence: TGTGCCAGTGTCGAGACAGGGACCCCCGAGCAGTACTTC.

V usage is TRBV5-1 and J usage is TRBJ1-3, with D perhaps TRBD1 (6 bases). V lost 1 base, J lost 0 bases, and 17 bases lay in between. CDR3 size: 18 residues. The V gene's germline CDR1 is SGHRS and CDR2 YFSETQ. CDR3 sequence (DNA): TGCGCCAGCAGCTTGAACGACGGACAGCAATACTCTGGAAACACCATATATTTT. Translating gives CASSLNDGQQYSGNTIYF.

The chain is built from TRBV15 and TRBJ1-2; the D is unclear. The germline V gene encodes CDR1 LNHNV and CDR2 YYDKDF (reference sequence). CDR3 length: 13 residues. V was pared by 5 bases and J by 2 bases, with 9 bases between. The CDR3 DNA follows: TGTGCCACCAGCGGACTAACAAACTATGGCTACACCTTC. Its translation: CATSGLTNYGYTF.

The chain has TRBV7-9 and TRBJ2-1, with D uncertain. The germline gives CDR1 SEHNR, CDR2 FQNEAQ (reference sequence). Trimming left V 8 bases short and J 0 bases short, with 8 bases between. The CDR3 has 13 amino acids. The CDR3: CASGVSSYNEQFF. The CDR3 DNA reads TGTGCCAGCGGGGTCAGCTCCTACAATGAGCAGTTCTTC.

The chain has TRBV27 and TRBJ1-2; 7 bases are shared with TRBD1. CDR3 length equals 14 residues. Germline V gene data show CDR1 as MNHEY and CDR2 as SMNVEV (reference sequence). V was pared by 3 bases and J by 6 bases, with 7 bases of the junction left unmatched. CDR3 nucleotides: TGTGCCAGCAGTTTCAGACAGGGCCTAGATGGCTACACCTTC. As protein: CASSFRQGLDGYTF.

The chain has TRBV6-2 or TRBV6-3 and TRBJ2-7, with 7 bases identical to TRBD1. Germline V lookup: CDR1 MNHEY, CDR2 SVGEGT. The CDR3 is made up of 12 amino acids. V gave up 5 bases and J gave up 9 bases; unmatched junction bases: 7. The CDR3 loop is CASSGTGVGQYF. The CDR3 DNA follows: TGTGCCAGCAGTGGAACAGGGGTCGGGCAGTACTTC.

V and J are TRBV30 and TRBJ2-1; 12 bases are shared with TRBD2. Losses at the gene ends were 4 bases for V and 6 bases for J; bases not matched to a gene: 4. CDR1 and CDR2 (germline): GTSNPN, SVGIG (reference sequence). This CDR3 region has 14 residues. The CDR3 nucleotides read TGTGCCTGGACTACTAGCGGGGGGACCAATGAGCAGTTCTTC. Amino acids: CAWTTSGGTNEQFF.

This chain connects TRBV5-1 to TRBJ2-5; 10 bases match TRBD2. Germline values: CDR1 SGHRS, CDR2 YFSETQ. The CDR3 has 14 residues. Losses at the gene ends were 3 bases for V and 4 bases for J; bases not matched to a gene: 3. The CDR3, as DNA: TGCGCCAGCAGCTCTAGCGGGAGTATAGAGACCCAGTACTTC. It is translated as CASSSSGSIETQYF.

Concerning this clone: Other DNA variants within this sample encode the same CDR3. V usage is TRBV7-2 and J usage is TRBJ2-5, with 8 bases fitting TRBD2. Germline loops: CDR1 SGHTA, CDR2 FQGNSA. The ends lost 5 bases at V and 2 bases at J; junction bases unmatched: 4. CDR3 length: 14 residues. Written as DNA, the CDR3 is TGTGCCAGCAGCCTCGGACTAGCTCAAGAGACCCAGTACTTC. Translation gives CASSLGLAQETQYF. Full variable domain (outside the CDR3, taken from reference TRBV7-2 and TRBJ2-5): GAGVSQSPSNKVTEKGKDVELRCDPISGHTALYWYRQSLGQGLEFLIYFQGNSAPDKSGLPSDRFSAERTGGSVSTLTIQRTQQEDSAVYLCASSLGLAQETQYFGPGTRLLVL.

The rearrangement links TRBV5-5 to TRBJ2-3; tentatively, D is TRBD1 or TRBD2 (5 bases each). CDR1 is SGHKS and CDR2 is YYEKEE in the germline V gene (reference sequence). This CDR3 is built from 15 residues. V was pared by 1 base and J by 0 bases, with 9 bases between. The CDR3 region is CASSLNEGSTDTQYF. CDR3 coding DNA: TGTGCCAGCAGCTTGAATGAGGGGAGCACAGATACGCAGTATTTT.

The V gene is TRBV7-9, the J gene TRBJ1-2; no reliable D call. Deletions cut 1 base from V and 1 base from J, with 7 bases between. The CDR3 covers 14 residues. Per the germline V gene, CDR1 is SEHNR and CDR2 is FQNEAQ (reference sequence). As DNA, the CDR3 is TGTGCCAGCAGCTTAGGCCACGGTAACTATGGCTACACCTTC. This encodes CASSLGHGNYGYTF. The variable domain in full, with the rest retrieved from reference TRBV7-9 and TRBJ1-2, is DTGVSQNPRHKITKRGQNVTFRCDPISEHNRLYWYRQTLGQGPEFLTYFQNEAQLEKSRLLSDRFSAERPKGSFSTLEIQRTEQGDSAMYLCASSLGHGNYGYTFGSGTRLTVV.

The J gene is TRBJ1-2, the V gene TRBV30, with 8 nucleotides matching TRBD1. The CDR3 is 14 residues long. CDR1 and CDR2 (germline): GTSNPN, SVGIG (reference sequence). V dropped 0 bases and J dropped 7; count of bases not matched to a gene: 7. The CDR3 protein is CAWSVTGVIGGYTF. The CDR3 DNA is TGTGCCTGGAGTGTGACAGGGGTCATCGGTGGCTACACCTTC.

The chain employs TRBV5-4 and TRBJ1-3; tentative D call: TRBD1 (6 bases). Per the germline V gene, CDR1 is SGHNT and CDR2 is YYREEE (reference sequence). The CDR3 has 17 residues. The V and J ends lost 0 bases and 0 bases respectively, with 13 bases between them. CDR3 bases: TGTGCCAGCAGCTTGGAGAGGGGGGGAAGCTCTGGAAACACCATATATTTT. Translating it yields CASSLERGGSSGNTIYF.

The chain is built from TRBV21-1 and TRBJ1-1; the table's D call, TRBD1, was not checked against the DNA. TRBV21-1 is deemed a pseudogene. The CDR3 covers 15 residues. The CDR3 protein is CASIPYQGWGTEAFF. The CDR3 coding sequence is TGTGCCAGCATCCCTTATCAGGGGTGGGGCACTGAAGCTTTCTTT.

The chain recombines TRBV2 with TRBJ2-2; 8 bases match TRBD2. V was pared by 4 bases and J by 8 bases, with 6 bases of the junction left unmatched. The CDR3 is made up of 14 amino acids. In germline, CDR1 is SNHLY, CDR2 FYNNEI. The CDR3 here is CASSGRSGGGELFF. CDR3 bases: TGTGCCAGCAGTGGGCGGAGCGGGGGAGGGGAGCTGTTTTTT.

The chain couples TRBV3-1 (or the pseudogene TRBV3-2) to TRBJ1-4; TRBD1 might be the D (6 bases). Germline CDR1 reads LGHDT; CDR2 reads YNNKEL (reference sequence). V was cut by 2 bases and J by 1 base, with 14 bases left in between. This CDR3 is built from 17 residues. CDR3 sequence reads: CASSQTQGSRTNEKLFF. The CDR3 DNA reads TGTGCCAGCAGCCAAACTCAGGGGAGTAGAACTAATGAAAAACTGTTTTTT.

The CDR3 loop reads CASSLGLALTDTQYF. CDR3 sequence (DNA): TGTGCCAGCAGCTTAGGGCTAGCCCTCACAGATACGCAGTATTTT. The J gene is TRBJ2-3, the V gene TRBV11-3; D may be TRBD2 (5 bases). V was clipped by 1 base and J by 2 bases, with 10 bases between them. This CDR3 comprises 15 residues. The V gene's germline CDR1 is SGHNT and CDR2 YENEEA.

The chain has TRBV5-1 and TRBJ1-3, with D possibly TRBD1 on 5 matching bases. CDR1 and CDR2 (germline): SGHRS, YFSETQ. The CDR3 consists of 16 residues. V was clipped by 7 bases and J by 1 base, with 18 bases between them. The CDR3 nucleotides read TGCGCCAGCGGCCCCGGCTGGGGGACTTCTGGAAACACCATATATTTT. This translates into CASGPGWGTSGNTIYF.

The V gene is TRBV27, the J gene TRBJ2-3; the match to TRBD2 covers 11 bases. From germline, CDR1 is MNHEY and CDR2 SMNVEV (reference sequence). V lost 3 bases, J lost 1 base, and 3 bases stayed unmatched. CDR3 length: 16 amino acids. CDR3 sequence: CASSFSGRARTDTQYF. The DNA of the CDR3 is TGTGCCAGCAGTTTTAGCGGGAGGGCCCGCACAGATACGCAGTATTTT.

The table lists this clone with a few counts. V and J are TRBV7-2 and TRBJ2-3; D is perhaps TRBD1 (5 bases). V shed 3 bases and J shed 6 bases, with 13 bases lying between them. In germline, CDR1 is SGHTA, CDR2 FQGNSA. The CDR3 sequence is 14 residues long. CDR3 in amino acids: CASSLGRAADTQYF. DNA for the CDR3: TGTGCCAGCAGCTTGGGCAGGGCCGCCGATACGCAGTATTTT.